This T cell receptor beta chain was sequenced in a study of identical twins. Regarding the study as a whole: Models, which agreed with sharing between unrelated individuals, nonetheless underestimated the out-of-frame TCR alpha sharing seen in monozygotic twins. Whereas memory repertoires showed no such difference, abundant cord blood beta clonotypes carried fewer insertions.

V gave up 0 bases and J gave up 13 bases, with 20 bases separating them. This CDR3 spans 15 amino acids. In germline, CDR1 is SGHRS, CDR2 YFSETQ. Healthy Caucasians provided all donations. TCRdb passed the 5' RACE reads through MiXCR, listing each CDR3 protein once. The data contain 1.5 million to 2 million distinct CDR3 sequences, more than 30% of them singletons. Notes on this clonotype: Its antigen is unknown.

V is TRBV5-1 and J is TRBJ2-1; D is perhaps TRBD1 (6 bases). The sequencing input was cord blood. This sequence was found in a newborn girl in good health. CDR3 DNA sequence: TGCGCCAGCAGCTTGGGGTCAGGGGAGTTCGAGACCCAGTTCTTC. Amino acids: CASSLGSGEFETQFF.